The source of this TCR beta chain is a study of T cells in Graves' hyperthyroidism and ophthalmopathy. Study background: Staff took peripheral blood when the initial diagnosis was made, before any treatment began. General study results and limits: Blood also held most thyroid clonotypes expanded beyond 0.001.

Using RNA transcripts as the source, TCR beta CDR3 regions were amplified. In the first-round RT-PCR of the TCR CDR3, the HTBI primer set was used. TCRdb used MiXCR to reprocess the multiplex PCR reads, holding one entry per CDR3 protein. The table has approximately 400,000 distinct CDR3 sequences, about 15% seen once; the top ten hold around a fifth. This CDR3 region has 16 residues. Trimming removed 0 bases at V and 3 bases at J, with 15 bases between. Germline loops: CDR1 LGHNA, CDR2 YNFKEQ. A note on this clonotype: Its antigen is as yet unknown.

J is TRBJ2-7 and V is TRBV4-2, with D tentatively TRBD2 (5 bases). The receptor was isolated from a woman younger than 45 with Graves' ophthalmopathy. Sequenced material: blood. The CDR3 spells CASSQELVGRLYEQYF. The CDR3 nucleotides read TGTGCCAGCAGCCAAGAGTTAGTAGGGAGACTCTACGAGCAGTACTTC.